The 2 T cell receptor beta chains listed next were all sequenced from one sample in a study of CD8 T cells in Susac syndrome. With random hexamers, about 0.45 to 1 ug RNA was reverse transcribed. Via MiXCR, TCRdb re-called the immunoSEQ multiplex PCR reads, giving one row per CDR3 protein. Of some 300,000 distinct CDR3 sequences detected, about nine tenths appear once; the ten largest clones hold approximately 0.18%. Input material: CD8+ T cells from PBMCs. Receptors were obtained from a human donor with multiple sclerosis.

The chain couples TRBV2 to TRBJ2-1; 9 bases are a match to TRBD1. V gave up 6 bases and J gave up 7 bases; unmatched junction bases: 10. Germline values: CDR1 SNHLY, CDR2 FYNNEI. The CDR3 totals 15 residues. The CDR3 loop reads CASRGDRASKNEQFF. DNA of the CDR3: TGTGCCAGCAGGGGGGACAGGGCTAGTAAAAATGAGCAGTTCTTC.

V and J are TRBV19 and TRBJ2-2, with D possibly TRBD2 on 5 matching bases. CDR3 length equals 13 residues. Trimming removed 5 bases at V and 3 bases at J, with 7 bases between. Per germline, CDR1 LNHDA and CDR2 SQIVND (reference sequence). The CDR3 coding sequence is TGTGCCAGTAGTGCCGGGGACACCGGGGAGCTGTTTTTT. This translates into CASSAGDTGELFF.